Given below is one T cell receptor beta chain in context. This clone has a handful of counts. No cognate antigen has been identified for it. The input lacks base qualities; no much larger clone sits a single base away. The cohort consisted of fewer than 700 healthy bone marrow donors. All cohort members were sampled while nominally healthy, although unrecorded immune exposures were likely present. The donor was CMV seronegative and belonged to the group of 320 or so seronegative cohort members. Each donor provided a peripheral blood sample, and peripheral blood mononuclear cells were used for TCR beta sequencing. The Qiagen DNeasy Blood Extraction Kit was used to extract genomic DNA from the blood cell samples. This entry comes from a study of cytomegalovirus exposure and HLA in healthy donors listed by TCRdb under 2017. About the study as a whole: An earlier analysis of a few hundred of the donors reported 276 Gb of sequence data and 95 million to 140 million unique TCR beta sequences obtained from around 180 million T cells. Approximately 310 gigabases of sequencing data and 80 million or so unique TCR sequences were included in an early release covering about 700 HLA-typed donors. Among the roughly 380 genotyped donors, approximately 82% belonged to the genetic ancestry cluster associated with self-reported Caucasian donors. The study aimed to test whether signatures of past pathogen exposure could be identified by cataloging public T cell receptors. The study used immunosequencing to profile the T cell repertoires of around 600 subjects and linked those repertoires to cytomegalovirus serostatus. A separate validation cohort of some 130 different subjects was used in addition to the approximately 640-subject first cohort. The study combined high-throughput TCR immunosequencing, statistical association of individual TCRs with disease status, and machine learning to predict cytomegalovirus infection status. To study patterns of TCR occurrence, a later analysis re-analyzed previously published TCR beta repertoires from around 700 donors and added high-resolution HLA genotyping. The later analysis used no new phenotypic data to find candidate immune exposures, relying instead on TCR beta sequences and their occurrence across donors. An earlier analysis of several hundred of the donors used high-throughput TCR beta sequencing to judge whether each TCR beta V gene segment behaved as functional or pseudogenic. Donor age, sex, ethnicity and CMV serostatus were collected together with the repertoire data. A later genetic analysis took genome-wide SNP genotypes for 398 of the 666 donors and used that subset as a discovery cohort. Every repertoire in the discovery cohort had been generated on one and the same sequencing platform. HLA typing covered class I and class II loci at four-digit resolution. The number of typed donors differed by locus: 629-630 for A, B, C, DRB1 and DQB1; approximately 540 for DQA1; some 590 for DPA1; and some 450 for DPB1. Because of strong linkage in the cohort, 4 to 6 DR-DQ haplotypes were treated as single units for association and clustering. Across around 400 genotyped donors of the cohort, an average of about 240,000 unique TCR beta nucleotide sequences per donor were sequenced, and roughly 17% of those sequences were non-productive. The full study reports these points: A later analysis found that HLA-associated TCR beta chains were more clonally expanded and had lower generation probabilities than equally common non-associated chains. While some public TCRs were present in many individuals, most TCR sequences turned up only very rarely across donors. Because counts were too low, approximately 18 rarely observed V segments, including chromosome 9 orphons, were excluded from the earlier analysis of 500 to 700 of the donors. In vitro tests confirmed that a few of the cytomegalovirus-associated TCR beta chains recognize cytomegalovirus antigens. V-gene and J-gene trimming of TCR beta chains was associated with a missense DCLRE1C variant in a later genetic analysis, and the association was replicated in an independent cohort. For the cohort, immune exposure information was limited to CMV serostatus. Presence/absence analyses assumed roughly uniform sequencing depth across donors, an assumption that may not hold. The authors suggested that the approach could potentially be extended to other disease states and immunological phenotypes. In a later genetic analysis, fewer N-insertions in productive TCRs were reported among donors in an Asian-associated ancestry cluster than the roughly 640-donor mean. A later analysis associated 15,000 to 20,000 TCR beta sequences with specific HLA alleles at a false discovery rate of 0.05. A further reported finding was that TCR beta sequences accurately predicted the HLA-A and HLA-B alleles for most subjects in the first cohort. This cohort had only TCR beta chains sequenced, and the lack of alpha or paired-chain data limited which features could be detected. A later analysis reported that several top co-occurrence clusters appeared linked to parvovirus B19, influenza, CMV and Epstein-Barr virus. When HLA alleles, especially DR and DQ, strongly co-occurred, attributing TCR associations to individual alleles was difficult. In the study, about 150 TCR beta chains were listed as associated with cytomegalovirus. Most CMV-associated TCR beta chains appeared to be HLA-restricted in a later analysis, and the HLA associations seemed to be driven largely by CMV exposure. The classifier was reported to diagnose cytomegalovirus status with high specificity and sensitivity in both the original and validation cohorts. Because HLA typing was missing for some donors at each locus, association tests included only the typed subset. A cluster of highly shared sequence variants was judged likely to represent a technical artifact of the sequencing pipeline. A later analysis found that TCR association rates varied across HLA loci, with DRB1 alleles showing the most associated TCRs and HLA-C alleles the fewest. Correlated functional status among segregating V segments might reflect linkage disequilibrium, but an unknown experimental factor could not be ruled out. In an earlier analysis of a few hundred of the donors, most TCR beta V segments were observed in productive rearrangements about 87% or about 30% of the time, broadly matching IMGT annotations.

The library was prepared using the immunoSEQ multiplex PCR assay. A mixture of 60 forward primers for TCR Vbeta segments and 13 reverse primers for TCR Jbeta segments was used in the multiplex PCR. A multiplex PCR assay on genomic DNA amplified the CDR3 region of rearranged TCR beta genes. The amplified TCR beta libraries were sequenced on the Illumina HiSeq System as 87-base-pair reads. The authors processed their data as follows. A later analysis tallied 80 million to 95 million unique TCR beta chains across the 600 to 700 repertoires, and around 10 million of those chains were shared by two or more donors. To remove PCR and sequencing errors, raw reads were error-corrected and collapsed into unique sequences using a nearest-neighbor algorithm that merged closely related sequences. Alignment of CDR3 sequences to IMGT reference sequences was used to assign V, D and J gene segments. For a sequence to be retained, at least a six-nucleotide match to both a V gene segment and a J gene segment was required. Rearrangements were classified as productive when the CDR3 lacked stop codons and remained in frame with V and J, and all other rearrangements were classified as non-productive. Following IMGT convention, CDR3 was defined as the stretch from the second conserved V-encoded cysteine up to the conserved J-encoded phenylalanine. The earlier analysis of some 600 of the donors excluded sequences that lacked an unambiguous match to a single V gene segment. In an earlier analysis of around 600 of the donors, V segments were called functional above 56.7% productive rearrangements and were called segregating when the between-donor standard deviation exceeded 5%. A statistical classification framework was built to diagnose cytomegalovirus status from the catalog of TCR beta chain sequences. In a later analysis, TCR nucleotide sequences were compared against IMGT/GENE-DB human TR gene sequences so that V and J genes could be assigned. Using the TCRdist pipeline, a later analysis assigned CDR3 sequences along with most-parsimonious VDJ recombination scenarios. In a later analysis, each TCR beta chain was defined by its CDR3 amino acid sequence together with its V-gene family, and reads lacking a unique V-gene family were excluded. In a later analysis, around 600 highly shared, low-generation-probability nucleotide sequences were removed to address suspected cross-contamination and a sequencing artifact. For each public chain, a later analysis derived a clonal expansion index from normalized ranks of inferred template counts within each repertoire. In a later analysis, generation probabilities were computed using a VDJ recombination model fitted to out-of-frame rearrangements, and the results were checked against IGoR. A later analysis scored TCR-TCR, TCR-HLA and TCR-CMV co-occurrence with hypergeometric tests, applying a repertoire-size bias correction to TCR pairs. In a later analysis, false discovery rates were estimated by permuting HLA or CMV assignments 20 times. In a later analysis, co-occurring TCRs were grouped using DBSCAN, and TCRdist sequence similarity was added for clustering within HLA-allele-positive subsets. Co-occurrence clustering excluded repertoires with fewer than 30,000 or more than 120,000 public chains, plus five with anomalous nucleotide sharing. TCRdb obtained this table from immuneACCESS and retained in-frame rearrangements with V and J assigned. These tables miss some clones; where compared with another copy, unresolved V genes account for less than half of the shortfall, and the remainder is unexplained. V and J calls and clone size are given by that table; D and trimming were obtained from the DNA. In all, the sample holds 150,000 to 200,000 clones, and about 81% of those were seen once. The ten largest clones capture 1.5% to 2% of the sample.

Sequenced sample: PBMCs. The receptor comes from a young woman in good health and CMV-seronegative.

In nucleotides, the sequence is TGTGCCAGCAGTGCCCAGACAGGGCGTGGGGCCAACGTCCTGACTTTC. Its coded protein is CASSAQTGRGANVLTF. The sequence is built from TRBV6-1 and TRBJ2-6, and 7 junctional nucleotides match TRBD1. Trimmed from V: 4 bases; trimmed from J: 3 bases; junction bases lacking a gene match: 6. The germline V gene supplies CDR1 MNHNS and CDR2 SASEGT. The CDR3 has 16 amino acids, counting the end cysteine and phenylalanine. This entry keeps only the CDR3 DNA: 48 bases, framed from base 1.